The clone carrying this T cell receptor (beta chain) was detected only a few times. Its target is not known. TCRdb ran MiXCR on the RT-PCR reads and lists one entry per CDR3 protein. The table shows around 540,000 distinct CDR3 sequences, with roughly 10% occurring only once. The data were obtained in a study of response to subunit inactivated influenza vaccine. General observations from the study: The authors suggested that every seasonal influenza vaccination recruits few new T cells.

The sequence came from a middle-aged man who received an inactivated influenza vaccine. This material consisted of PBMCs from blood, taken on the day of vaccination.

The CDR3, as DNA: TGTGCCAGCAGCCAAGAGGGTCGGGGCCTCAGGGAGACCCAGTACTTC. Protein product: CASSQEGRGLRETQYF. The chain carries TRBV4-2 and TRBJ2-5; D might be TRBD1 or TRBD2, each matching 5 bases. The ends were cut back, 0 bases at V and 5 bases at J, with 16 bases in the middle. CDR1 is LGHNA, CDR2 YNFKEQ, per germline. The length of the CDR3 is 16 residues.